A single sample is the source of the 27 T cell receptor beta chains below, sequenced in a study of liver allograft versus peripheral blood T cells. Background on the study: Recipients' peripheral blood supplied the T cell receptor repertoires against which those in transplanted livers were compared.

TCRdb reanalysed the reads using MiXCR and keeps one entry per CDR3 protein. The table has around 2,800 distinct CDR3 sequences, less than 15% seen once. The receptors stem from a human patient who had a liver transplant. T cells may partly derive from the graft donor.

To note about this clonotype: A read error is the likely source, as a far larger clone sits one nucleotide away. CDR3 nucleotides: TGTGCCATCAGTTACTCCACAGGGGGCCTCCACTATGGCTACACCTTC. This sequence encodes CAISYSTGGLHYGYTF. J is TRBJ1-2 and V is TRBV10-3; 9 bases align to TRBD1. Trimming removed 5 bases from V and 3 bases from J; junction bases left unmatched: 10. Per the germline V gene, CDR1 is ENHRY and CDR2 is SYGVKD. This CDR3 is 16 amino acids long.

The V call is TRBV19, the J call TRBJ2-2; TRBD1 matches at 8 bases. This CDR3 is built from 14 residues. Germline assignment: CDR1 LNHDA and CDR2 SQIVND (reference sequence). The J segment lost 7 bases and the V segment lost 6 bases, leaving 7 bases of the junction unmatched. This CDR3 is CASSGRGLGGELFF. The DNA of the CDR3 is TGTGCCAGTAGCGGCAGGGGGCTAGGCGGGGAGCTGTTTTTT.

This CDR3 is CASSLTYEQYF. The CDR3 DNA reads TGTGCCAGCAGCCTCACCTACGAGCAGTACTTC. This chain uses TRBV7-9 with TRBJ2-7; no clear D gene. Germline lookup yields CDR1 SEHNR and CDR2 FQNEAQ (reference sequence). V lost 5 bases to trimming and J lost 2 bases, with 4 bases between them. The CDR3 contains 11 residues.

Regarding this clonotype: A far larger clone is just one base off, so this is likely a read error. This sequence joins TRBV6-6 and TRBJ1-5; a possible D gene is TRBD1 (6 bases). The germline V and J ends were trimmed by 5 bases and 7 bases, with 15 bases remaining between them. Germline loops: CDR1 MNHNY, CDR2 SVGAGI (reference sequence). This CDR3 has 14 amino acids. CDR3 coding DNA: TGTGCCAGCAGTGCCCCCGGGACATCGCAGCCCCAGCATTTT. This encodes CASSAPGTSQPQHF.

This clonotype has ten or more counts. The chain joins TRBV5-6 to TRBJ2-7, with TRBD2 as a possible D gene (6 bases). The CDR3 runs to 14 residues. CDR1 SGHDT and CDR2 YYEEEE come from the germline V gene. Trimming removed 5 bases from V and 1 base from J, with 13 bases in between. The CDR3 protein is CASRNRDSSYEQYF. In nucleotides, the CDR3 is TGTGCCAGCAGAAACCGGGACTCATCCTACGAGCAGTACTTC.

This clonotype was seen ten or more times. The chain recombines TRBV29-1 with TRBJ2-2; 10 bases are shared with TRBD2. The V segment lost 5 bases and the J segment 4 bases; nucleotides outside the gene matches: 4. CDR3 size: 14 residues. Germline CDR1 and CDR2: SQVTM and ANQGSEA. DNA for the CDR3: TGCAGCGTTCGGCTAGCGGGGGCCACCGGGGAGCTGTTTTTT. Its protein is CSVRLAGATGELFF.

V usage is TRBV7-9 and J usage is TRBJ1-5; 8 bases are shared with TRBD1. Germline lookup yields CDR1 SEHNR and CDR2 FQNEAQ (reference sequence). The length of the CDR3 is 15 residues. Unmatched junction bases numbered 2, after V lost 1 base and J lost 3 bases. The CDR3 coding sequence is TGTGCCAGCAGCTTAGGGGGACAGGTCAATCAGCCCCAGCATTTT. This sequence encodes CASSLGGQVNQPQHF.

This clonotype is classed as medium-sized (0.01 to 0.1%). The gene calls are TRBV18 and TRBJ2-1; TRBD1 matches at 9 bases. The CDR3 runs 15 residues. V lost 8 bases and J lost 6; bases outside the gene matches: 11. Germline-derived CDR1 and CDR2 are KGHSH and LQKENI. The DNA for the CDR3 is TGTGCCAGCCACCCGGACAGGGGATACAGCAATGAGCAGTTCTTC. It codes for CASHPDRGYSNEQFF.

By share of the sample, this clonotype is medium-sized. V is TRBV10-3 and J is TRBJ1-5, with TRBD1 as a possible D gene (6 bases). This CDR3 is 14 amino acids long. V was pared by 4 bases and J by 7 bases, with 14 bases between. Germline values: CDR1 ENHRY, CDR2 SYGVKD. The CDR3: CAISAPGTSQPQHF. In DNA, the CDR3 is TGTGCCATCAGTGCCCCCGGGACATCGCAGCCCCAGCATTTT.

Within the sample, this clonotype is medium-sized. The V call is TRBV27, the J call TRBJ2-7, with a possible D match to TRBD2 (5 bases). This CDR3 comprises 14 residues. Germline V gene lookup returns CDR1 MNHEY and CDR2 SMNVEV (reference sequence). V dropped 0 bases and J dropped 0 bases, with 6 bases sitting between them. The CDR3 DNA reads TGTGCCAGCAGTTTATCCGGGGACTCCTACGAGCAGTACTTC. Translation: CASSLSGDSYEQYF.

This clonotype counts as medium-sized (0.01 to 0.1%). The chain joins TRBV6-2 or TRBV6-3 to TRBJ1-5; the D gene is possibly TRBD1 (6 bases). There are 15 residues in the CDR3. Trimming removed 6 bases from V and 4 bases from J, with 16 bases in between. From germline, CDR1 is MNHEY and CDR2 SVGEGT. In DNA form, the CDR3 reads TGTGCCAGCAGAAATCCGGGACACTCAAATCAGCCCCAGCATTTT. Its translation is CASRNPGHSNQPQHF.

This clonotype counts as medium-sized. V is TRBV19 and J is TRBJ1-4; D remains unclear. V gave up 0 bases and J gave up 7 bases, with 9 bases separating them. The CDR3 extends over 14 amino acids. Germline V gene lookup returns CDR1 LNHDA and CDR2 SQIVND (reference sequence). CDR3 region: CASSIDPESEKLFF. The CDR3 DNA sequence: TGTGCCAGTAGTATAGATCCCGAGAGTGAAAAACTGTTTTTT.

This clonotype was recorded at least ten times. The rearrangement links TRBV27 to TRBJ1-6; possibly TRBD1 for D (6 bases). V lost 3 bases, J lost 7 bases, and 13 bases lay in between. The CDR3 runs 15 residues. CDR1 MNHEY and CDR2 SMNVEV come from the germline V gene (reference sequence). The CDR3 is CASSFKGGTNSPLHF. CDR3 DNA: TGTGCCAGCAGTTTTAAGGGGGGGACCAATTCACCCCTCCACTTT.

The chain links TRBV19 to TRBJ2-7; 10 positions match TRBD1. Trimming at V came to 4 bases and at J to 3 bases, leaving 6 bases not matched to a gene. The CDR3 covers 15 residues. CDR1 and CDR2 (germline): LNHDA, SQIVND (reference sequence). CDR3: CASSTSRDRGYEQYF. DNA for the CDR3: TGTGCCAGTAGTACGTCCCGGGACAGGGGCTACGAGCAGTACTTC.

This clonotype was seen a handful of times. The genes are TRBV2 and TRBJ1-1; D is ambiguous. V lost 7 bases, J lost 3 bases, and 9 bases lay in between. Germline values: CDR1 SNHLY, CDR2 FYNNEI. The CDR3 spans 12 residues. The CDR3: CASIRGDTEAFF. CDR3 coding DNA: TGTGCCAGCATTCGGGGTGACACTGAAGCTTTCTTT.

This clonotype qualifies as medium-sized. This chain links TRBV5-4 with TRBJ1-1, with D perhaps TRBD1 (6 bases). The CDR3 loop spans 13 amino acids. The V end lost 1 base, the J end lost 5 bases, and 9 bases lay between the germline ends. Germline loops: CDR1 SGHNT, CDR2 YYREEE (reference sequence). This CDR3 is CASSLQRGTEAFF. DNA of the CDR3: TGTGCCAGCAGCTTGCAAAGGGGGACTGAAGCTTTCTTT.

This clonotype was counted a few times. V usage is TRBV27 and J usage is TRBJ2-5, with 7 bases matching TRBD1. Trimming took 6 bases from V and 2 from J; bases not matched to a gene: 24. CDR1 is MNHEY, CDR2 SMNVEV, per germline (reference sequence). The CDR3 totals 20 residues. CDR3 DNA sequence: TGTGCCAGCAGCCATAGTCCAGACAGGGTTCCTCTGAGCGAACAAGAGACCCAGTACTTC. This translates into CASSHSPDRVPLSEQETQYF.

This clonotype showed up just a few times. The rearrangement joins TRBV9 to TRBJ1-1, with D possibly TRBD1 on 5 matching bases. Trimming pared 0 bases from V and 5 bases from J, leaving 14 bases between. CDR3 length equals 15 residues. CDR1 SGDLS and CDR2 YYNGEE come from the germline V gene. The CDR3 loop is CASSVEAGRETEAFF. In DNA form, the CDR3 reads TGTGCCAGCAGCGTAGAGGCAGGGAGGGAAACTGAAGCTTTCTTT.

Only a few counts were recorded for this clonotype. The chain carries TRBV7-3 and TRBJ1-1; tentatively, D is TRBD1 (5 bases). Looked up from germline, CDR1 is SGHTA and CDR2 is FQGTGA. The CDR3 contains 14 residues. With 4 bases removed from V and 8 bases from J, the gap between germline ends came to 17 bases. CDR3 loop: CASSSIGAGGEAFF. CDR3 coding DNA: TGTGCCAGCAGCTCGATCGGGGCGGGGGGGGAAGCTTTCTTT.

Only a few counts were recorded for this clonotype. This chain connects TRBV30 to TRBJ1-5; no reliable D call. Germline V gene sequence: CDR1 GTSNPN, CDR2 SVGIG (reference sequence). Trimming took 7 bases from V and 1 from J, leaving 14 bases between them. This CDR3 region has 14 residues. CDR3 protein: CAFQGQLSNQPQHF. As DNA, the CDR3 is TGTGCCTTTCAAGGGCAGTTAAGCAATCAGCCCCAGCATTTT.

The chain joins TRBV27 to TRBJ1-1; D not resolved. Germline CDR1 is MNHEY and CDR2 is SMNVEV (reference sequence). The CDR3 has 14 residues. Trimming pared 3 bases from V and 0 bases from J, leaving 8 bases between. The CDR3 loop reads CASSFDGVNTEAFF. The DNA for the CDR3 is TGTGCCAGCAGTTTTGATGGGGTGAACACTGAAGCTTTCTTT.

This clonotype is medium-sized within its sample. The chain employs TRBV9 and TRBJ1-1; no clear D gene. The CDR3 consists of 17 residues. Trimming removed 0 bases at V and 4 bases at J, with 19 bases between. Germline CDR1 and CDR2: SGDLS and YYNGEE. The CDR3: CASSVASTPPRATEAFF. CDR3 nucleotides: TGTGCCAGCAGCGTAGCTTCGACGCCCCCCCGAGCCACTGAAGCTTTCTTT.

The DNA for the CDR3 is TGTGCCTGGGGGGCTCCTGAAGCTTTCTTT. Translation gives CAWGAPEAFF. The chain recombines TRBV30 with TRBJ1-1; weak D call: TRBD1 (5 bases). V was trimmed by 5 bases and J by 6 bases, leaving 7 bases between them. This CDR3 has 10 amino acids. CDR1 and CDR2 (germline): GTSNPN, SVGIG (reference sequence). The full variable domain, in which reference TRBV30 and TRBJ1-1 provide the parts outside the CDR3, is SQTIHQWPATLVQPVGSPLSLECTVEGTSNPNLYWYRQAAGRGLQLLFYSVGIGQISSEVPQNLSASRPQDRQFILSSKKLLLSDSGFYLCAWGAPEAFFGQGTRLTVV.

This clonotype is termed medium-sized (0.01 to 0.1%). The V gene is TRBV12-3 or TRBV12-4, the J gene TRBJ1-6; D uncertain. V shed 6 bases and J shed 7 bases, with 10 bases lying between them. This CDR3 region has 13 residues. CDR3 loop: CASRGLGNSPLHF. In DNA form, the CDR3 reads TGTGCCAGCAGGGGTCTTGGGAATTCACCCCTCCACTTT.

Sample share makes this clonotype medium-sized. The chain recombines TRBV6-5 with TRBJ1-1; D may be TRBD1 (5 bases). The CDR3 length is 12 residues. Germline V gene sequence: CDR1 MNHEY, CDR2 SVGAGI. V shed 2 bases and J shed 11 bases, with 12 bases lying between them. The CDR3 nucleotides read TGTGCCAGCAGTTACGGGGGAACGGGGGCTTTCTTT. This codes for CASSYGGTGAFF.

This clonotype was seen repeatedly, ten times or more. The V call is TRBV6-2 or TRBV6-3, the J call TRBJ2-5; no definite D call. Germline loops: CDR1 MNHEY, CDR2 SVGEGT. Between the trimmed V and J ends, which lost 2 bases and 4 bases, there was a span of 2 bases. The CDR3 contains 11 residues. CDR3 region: CASSYPETQYF. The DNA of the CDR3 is TGTGCCAGCAGTTACCCAGAGACCCAGTACTTC.

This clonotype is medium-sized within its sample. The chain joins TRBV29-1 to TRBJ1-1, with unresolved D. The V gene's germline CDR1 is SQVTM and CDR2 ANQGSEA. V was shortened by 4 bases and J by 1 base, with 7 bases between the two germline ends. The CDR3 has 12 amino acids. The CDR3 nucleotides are TGCAGCGTTGTCGGGCAGAACACTGAAGCTTTCTTT. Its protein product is CSVVGQNTEAFF.